Shown below are 5 T cell receptor beta chains from a single sample sequenced in a study of blood T cell repertoires in COVID-19. The table came from immunoSEQ multiplex PCR; TCRdb's copy has only in-frame clones and leaves some out. The sample has around 130,000 clones, about 83% seen once; the top ten hold 8% to 10%. Source material: peripheral blood. These receptors all stem from a man aged 40-55 years with active or convalescent COVID-19.

This clone was picked up one time. The chain joins TRBV29-1 to TRBJ2-7; 9 bases match TRBD2. V dropped 4 bases and J dropped 9; count of bases not matched to a gene: 4. The V gene's germline CDR1 is SQVTM and CDR2 ANQGSEA. The CDR3 contains 11 residues. The CDR3 DNA reads as TGCAGCGTTGGAGCGGGAGGTGGGCAGTACTTC. Translation gives CSVGAGGGQYF.

The chain has TRBV6-6 and TRBJ1-4, with D possibly TRBD1 on 5 matching bases. V lost 6 bases and J 5 bases, leaving 22 bases between the germline ends. Germline V gene lookup returns CDR1 MNHNY and CDR2 SVGAGI (reference sequence). This CDR3 is 17 amino acids long. This chain's CDR3 is CASRRGVGHIKNEKLFF. As DNA, the CDR3 is TGTGCCAGCAGACGAGGGGTAGGACACATTAAGAATGAAAAACTGTTTTTT.

V usage is TRBV24-1 and J usage is TRBJ1-6, with D maybe TRBD1 (5 bases). The CDR3 contains 13 residues. V was pared by 9 bases and J by 3 bases, with 8 bases between. Germline CDR1 KGHDR, CDR2 SFDVKD. CDR3 sequence: CATQQDYNSPLHF. The CDR3 DNA is TGTGCCACCCAACAGGACTATAATTCACCCCTCCACTTT.

The gene calls are TRBV7-3 and TRBJ1-1, with a weak D call TRBD1 (6 bases). Germline V gene data show CDR1 as SGHTA and CDR2 as FQGTGA. Trimming pared 0 bases from V and 4 bases from J, leaving 12 bases between. The CDR3 runs to 15 residues. The CDR3 nucleotides are TGTGCCAGCAGCTTAACCGCAGGGGCTAGCACTGAAGCTTTCTTT. It specifies CASSLTAGASTEAFF. Supplemented by reference TRBV7-3 and TRBJ1-1, the full variable domain reads GAGVSQTPSNKVTEKGKYVELRCDPISGHTALYWYRQSLGQGPEFLIYFQGTGAADDSGLPNDRFFAVRPEGSVSTLKIQRTERGDSAVYLCASSLTAGASTEAFFGQGTRLTVV.

The V call is TRBV7-2, the J call TRBJ1-4; no clear D. Trimming shortened V by 3 bases and J by 5 bases, and 10 bases separated the two germline ends. Germline CDR1 reads SGHTA; CDR2 reads FQGNSA. The CDR3 consists of 14 residues. CDR3 sequence: CASSFLGLNEKLFF. In DNA form, the CDR3 reads TGTGCCAGCAGCTTCTTGGGCTTAAATGAAAAACTGTTTTTT.